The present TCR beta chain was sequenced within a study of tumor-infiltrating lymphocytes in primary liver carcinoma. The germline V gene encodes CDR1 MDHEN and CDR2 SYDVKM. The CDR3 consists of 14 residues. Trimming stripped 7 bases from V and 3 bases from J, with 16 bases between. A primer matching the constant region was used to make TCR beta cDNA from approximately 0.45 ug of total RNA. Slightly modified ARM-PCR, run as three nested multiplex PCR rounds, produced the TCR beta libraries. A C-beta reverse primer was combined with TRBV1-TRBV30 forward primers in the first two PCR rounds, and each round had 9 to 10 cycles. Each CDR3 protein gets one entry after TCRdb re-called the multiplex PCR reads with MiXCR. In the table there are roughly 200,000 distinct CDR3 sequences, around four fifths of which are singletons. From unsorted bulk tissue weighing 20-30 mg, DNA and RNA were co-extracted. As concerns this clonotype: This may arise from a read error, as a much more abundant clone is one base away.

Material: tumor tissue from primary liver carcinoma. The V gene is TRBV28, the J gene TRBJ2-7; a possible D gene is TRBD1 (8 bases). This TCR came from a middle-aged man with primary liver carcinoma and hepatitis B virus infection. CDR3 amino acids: CASKGGTGYYEQYF. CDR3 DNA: TGTGCCAGCAAGGGGGGGACAGGATACTACGAGCAGTACTTC.